The clone carrying this T cell receptor beta chain was observed a few times. This entry belongs to a study of HIV-infected patients and healthy controls. TCRdb re-called the 5' RACE reads with MiXCR, one entry per CDR3 protein. The sample gives about 63,000 distinct CDR3 sequences, 15% to 20% of which show up once; under 6.5% is in the top ten. Sequencing input: CD4+ T cells from blood. This clonotype originated in a human donor in good health.

The CDR3 reads CASSPQMLSDTQYF. CDR3 sequence (DNA): TGTGCCAGCAGCCCGCAGATGTTGTCAGATACGCAGTATTTT. The chain couples TRBV14 to TRBJ2-3; D uncertain. V lost 4 bases to trimming and J lost 4 bases, with 12 bases between them. The CDR3 loop spans 14 amino acids. From germline, CDR1 is SGHDN and CDR2 FVKESK.